The rows below give T cell receptor beta chains drawn from one sample of a study of T cell changes during pregnancy in multiple sclerosis. Sequenced by immunoSEQ multiplex PCR; TCRdb stores in-frame clones only, minus some. The table has 100,000 or so clones, approximately 94% seen once. Here the sequenced sample was peripheral blood, taken in the third trimester of pregnancy. The receptors stem from a female donor with multiple sclerosis, enrolled in a pregnancy study. Both conserved end residues are part of each CDR3. D genes are given only for firm matches. Not every row has a clone size; where given, it reads once, few, many or a size class.

V	D	J	size	CDR3	DNA
TRBV6-1	NA	TRBJ2-7	NA	CASSEWAAYEQYF	TGTGCCAGCAGTGAATGGGCAGCCTACGAGCAGTACTTC
TRBV11-1	NA	TRBJ2-3	NA	CASREGTDTQYF	TGTGCCAGCAGGGAGGGCACAGATACGCAGTATTTT
TRBV7-2	TRBD2	TRBJ2-7	NA	CASSLEKGLAGSRYEQYF	TGTGCCAGCAGCTTAGAGAAAGGACTAGCGGGAAGTCGCTACGAGCAGTACTTC
TRBV28	TRBD1	TRBJ2-5	once	CASSLGQVQYF	TGTGCCAGCAGCTTGGGACAGGTCCAGTACTTC
TRBV19	NA	TRBJ2-1	NA	CASSMGFPSYNEQFF	TGTGCCAGTTCCATGGGCTTCCCCTCCTACAATGAGCAGTTCTTC
TRBV12-5	TRBD2	TRBJ2-1	once	CASGLGTSGRSEQFF	TGTGCTAGTGGTTTGGGGACTAGCGGGAGGAGTGAGCAGTTCTTC
TRBV7-9	TRBD1	TRBJ2-7	NA	CASSLVGTGDYEQYF	TGTGCCAGCAGCTTAGTAGGGACAGGGGACTACGAGCAGTACTTC
TRBV13	NA	TRBJ2-7	once	CASSPGSGAYEQYF	TGTGCCAGCAGCCCCGGGAGCGGCGCGTACGAGCAGTACTTC
TRBV11-3	NA	TRBJ1-5	NA	CASRFGRASGQPQHF	TGTGCCAGCAGGTTCGGGAGGGCCTCCGGACAGCCCCAGCATTTT
TRBV18	TRBD1	TRBJ1-1	NA	CASSPTGRTEAFF	TGTGCCAGCTCACCGACAGGGCGGACTGAAGCTTTCTTT
TRBV6-5	NA	TRBJ1-1	NA	CASSYAGNTEAFF	TGTGCCAGCAGTTATGCAGGCAACACTGAAGCTTTCTTT
TRBV7-2	NA	TRBJ2-5	once	CASSSTVETQYF	TGTGCCAGCAGCTCCACGGTGGAGACCCAGTACTTC
TRBV2	NA	TRBJ2-3	once	CASRGPLYRTDTQYF	TGTGCCAGCAGGGGGCCGCTTTATCGCACAGATACGCAGTATTTT
TRBV19	NA	TRBJ2-1	NA	CATQGTKNNEQFF	TGTGCCACCCAGGGTACAAAAAACAATGAGCAGTTCTTC
TRBV4-1	NA	TRBJ2-5	NA	CASSQVLGAIETQYF	TGCGCCAGCAGCCAAGTGCTGGGGGCGATAGAGACCCAGTACTTC
TRBV7-6	NA	TRBJ2-1	NA	CASSLGRRPNEQFF	TGTGCCAGCAGCTTAGGGAGGCGGCCCAATGAGCAGTTCTTC
TRBV2	TRBD2	TRBJ2-7	NA	CASSETSGNYEQYF	TGTGCCAGCAGTGAAACTAGCGGGAACTACGAGCAGTACTTC
TRBV28	NA	TRBJ1-2	NA	CASSRGGLGYGYTF	TGTGCCAGCAGTCGGGGTGGTCTGGGGTATGGCTACACCTTC
TRBV30	TRBD2	TRBJ2-7	NA	CAWSRLAGVNYEQYF	TGTGCCTGGAGTCGTCTAGCGGGAGTAAATTACGAGCAGTACTTC
TRBV27	TRBD2	TRBJ2-7	NA	CASRRAGAYEQYF	TGTGCCAGCAGGCGGGCGGGAGCGTACGAGCAGTACTTC
TRBV15	TRBD2	TRBJ2-5	NA	CATSNTGLAGGPSETQYF	TGTGCCACCAGCAATACCGGACTAGCGGGAGGGCCTTCAGAGACCCAGTACTTC
TRBV28	NA	TRBJ2-7	NA	CASSLAGGGSYEQYF	TGTGCCAGCAGCCTAGCAGGAGGCGGCTCCTACGAGCAGTACTTC
TRBV14	TRBD1	TRBJ1-3	NA	CASSQTGTGNTIYF	TGTGCCAGCAGCCAGACAGGGACTGGAAACACCATATATTTT
TRBV19	NA	TRBJ1-2	NA	CASTLRGSNYGYTF	TGTGCCAGTACCCTCCGGGGATCTAACTATGGCTACACCTTC
TRBV6-5	NA	TRBJ1-5	once	CASSPGDVSNQPQHF	TGTGCCAGCAGTCCAGGGGATGTGAGCAATCAGCCCCAGCATTTT
TRBV19	NA	TRBJ1-1	few	CASSIDGGTATEAFF	TGTGCCAGTAGTATAGATGGGGGGACTGCCACTGAAGCTTTCTTT
TRBV19	NA	TRBJ1-5	NA	CASSIYRTNQPQHF	TGTGCCAGTAGTATATACAGGACCAATCAGCCCCAGCATTTT
TRBV28	NA	TRBJ2-7	NA	CASSLLQGYEQYF	TGTGCCAGCAGTTTACTACAGGGTTACGAGCAGTACTTC
TRBV2	TRBD1	TRBJ2-1	NA	CASSVTKPPGQGRPNEQFF	TGTGCCAGCAGTGTCACCAAACCCCCGGGACAGGGAAGGCCTAATGAGCAGTTCTTC